This entry is about one T cell receptor (beta chain). Its antigen is unknown. TCRdb's copy holds only in-frame clones and misses some; the assay was immunoSEQ multiplex PCR. The data contain roughly 150,000 clones, roughly 83% of them seen just once; the ten biggest clones take up 10%. The record originates from a study of cytomegalovirus exposure and HLA in healthy donors. General study findings and limits: Reports described diagnosis of cytomegalovirus status by the classifier as highly specific and sensitive.

The TCR sequence derives from a man aged 25 to 40 in good health and CMV-seropositive. The sample consisted of PBMCs.

This chain's CDR3 is CASTGQGTDTQYF. The CDR3 region has the DNA TGTGCCAGCACTGGGCAGGGCACAGATACGCAGTATTTT. V and J are TRBV6-6 and TRBJ2-3; D not resolved. V was clipped by 7 bases and J by 1 base, with 9 bases between them. This CDR3 contains 13 residues. In germline, CDR1 is MNHNY, CDR2 SVGAGI (reference sequence).